This is a list of T cell receptor beta chains from one sample in a study of shared T cell receptors in the human thymus. Data came from immunoSEQ multiplex PCR; TCRdb stores just in-frame clones and leaves some out. The sample includes fewer than 700,000 clones, approximately 88% of them seen just once. The data were also submitted as part of a second study, on human thymus T cells.

The sequenced sample was thymocytes. These receptors were obtained from a boy younger than two with a congenital heart defect. The conserved cysteine and the conserved F or W are not part of the CDR3 here. The order of the fields is V gene, clone size, CDR3 protein. Clone size is given for some rows only: seen once, a few or many times, or a class if the clone is expanded.

V gene: TRBV15; clone size: NA; CDR3 protein: ATSREAGTSGRSYEQY
V gene: TRBV10-3; clone size: few; CDR3 protein: ARTPGDSVSYEQY
V gene: TRBV15; clone size: NA; CDR3 protein: ATSRDMADEQF
V gene: TRBV11-2; clone size: NA; CDR3 protein: ASSLWQRGYSYEQY
V gene: TRBV4-1; clone size: NA; CDR3 protein: ASSQDEGVGPSYEQY
V gene: TRBV14; clone size: NA; CDR3 protein: ASSRGWAPNTEAF
V gene: TRBV15; clone size: NA; CDR3 protein: ATELARTDPLLGRALGEQF
V gene: TRBV5-1; clone size: NA; CDR3 protein: ASSLPGTAEGNTEAF
V gene: TRBV19; clone size: NA; CDR3 protein: ASRPPREGTDRCPNEQF
V gene: TRBV28; clone size: NA; CDR3 protein: ASSPAHRENTEAF
V gene: TRBV6-6; clone size: NA; CDR3 protein: ASSYSITAMNTEAF
V gene: TRBV27; clone size: NA; CDR3 protein: ASSLSGGPHSNQPQH
V gene: TRBV9; clone size: NA; CDR3 protein: ASSVTLAGSRDEQF
V gene: TRBV4-3; clone size: NA; CDR3 protein: ASSQESSGGSYNEQF
V gene: TRBV6-4; clone size: few; CDR3 protein: ASTDSQETQY
V gene: TRBV5-1; clone size: NA; CDR3 protein: ASSLVGLADNEQF
V gene: TRBV18; clone size: NA; CDR3 protein: ASSTGSTSYEQY
V gene: TRBV6-1; clone size: NA; CDR3 protein: ASSEQRRSTEAF
V gene: TRBV5-6; clone size: NA; CDR3 protein: ASSRPPRGGSGYT
V gene: TRBV6-1; clone size: NA; CDR3 protein: ASSEVGQGSWQY
V gene: TRBV7-2; clone size: NA; CDR3 protein: ASSPLFGTEAF
V gene: TRBV7-9; clone size: once; CDR3 protein: ASSPLRGRETQY
V gene: TRBV2; clone size: once; CDR3 protein: ASGQGISQPQH
V gene: TRBV12-5; clone size: NA; CDR3 protein: ASGPQGATNEKLF
V gene: TRBV7-9; clone size: NA; CDR3 protein: ASSFAGEAF
V gene: TRBV4-3; clone size: NA; CDR3 protein: ASSQEWDRDDEQY
V gene: TRBV27; clone size: NA; CDR3 protein: ASSCQEEGRYEQY